The T cell receptor beta chain under discussion was sequenced for a study of response to subunit inactivated influenza vaccine (dated by TCRdb to between 2017 and 2018). About the investigation overall: The study used deep quantitative T cell receptor repertoire profiling to track responses to a trivalent subunit inactivated influenza vaccine.

The library was made by RT-PCR. The sample was run on an Illumina HiSeq 2500. The public reads were quality trimmed at Q25 with fastp and then assembled into clones with MiXCR by TCRdb, keeping productive beta chains. Entries that share a CDR3 protein sequence are merged under the most common genes and DNA. This sample comprises 180,000 or so distinct CDR3 sequences, roughly 12% of them detected only once. In total, the top ten clones hold around 32% of the sample. This clonotype came up a few times. No antigen is known for it. Per-base qualities were not stored, and no clone one base away is much larger. The study at large found these results: The authors suggested that each seasonal influenza vaccination may recruit only a limited number of new T cells.

In addition, the sample was reused for a study of T cells expressing NK-cell markers. As the second paper documents: TCR beta cDNA libraries were prepared using 5'RACE template switching, which introduced a universal primer site and unique molecular identifiers. Three sorted T-cell subsets (CD3+CD56+NKG2C+, CD3+CD56+NKG2C- and CD3+CD56-NKG2C+) from 8 or 9 donors had their TCR beta-chain repertoires profiled. Seven of the eight sequenced donors were HCMV-seropositive and one was HCMV-seronegative. In several experiments an anti-gammadeltaTCR antibody was added to restrict sorting to alphabetaTCR-expressing T cells. In roughly 6 donors, the dominant CD3+CD56+NKG2C+ clonotypes ranked among the top 10 CD8+ clonotypes, making up 1.0-7.0% of CD8+ T cells. Those dominant clonotypes were again the most abundant among CD3+CD56-NKG2C+ cells in several donors, at about 28.3-60.1%. Whether the expanded NKG2C-expressing T cell clones were specific for HCMV antigens remained unclear. All eight donors whose samples were sequenced were randomly selected healthy volunteers, three of them men and five women. HCMV serostatus was determined by detecting HCMV-specific IgG in serum with a commercial ELISA kit. Peripheral blood mononuclear cells were isolated from blood by Ficoll density gradient centrifugation. Magnetic immunoseparation with Miltenyi isolation kits was used to isolate CD4+ and CD8+ T cells from PBMC. cDNA synthesis was primed from the TCR beta constant segment, followed by two successive PCR amplification steps. Sequencing of the libraries produced 2 x 150 bp reads on Illumina HiSeq 2000/2500, MiSeq or NextSeq. MIGEC handled demultiplexing of the reads and grouping by UMI, while MiTCR was used to assemble and quantify clonotypes. To exclude erroneous sequences, any TCR cDNA sequence not supported by at least two reads was discarded. Downstream repertoire analysis used the tcR package, and clonotypes were matched across fractions by CDR3 nucleotide sequence plus V segment. Antigen specificity was annotated against VDJdb with VDJmatch, allowing one amino acid substitution in CDR3.

The source of this sequence is a man aged 50 or older who received an inactivated influenza vaccine. Donor details come from another sample of the same person, matched by shared clones. The specimen was CD8+ T cells sorted from PBMCs, collected 11 to 12 days after vaccination.

The CDR3 protein sequence reads: CASSLRTNYGYTF. In nucleotides, the sequence is TGTGCCAGCAGCTTGAGGACGAACTATGGCTACACCTTC. This sequence uses TRBV5-6 and TRBJ1-2, with no confidently assigned D gene. The CDR3 spans 13 residues, from the cysteine through the phenylalanine. Only CDR3 DNA is held: 39 bases, read in frame from base 1. Trimming at the junction amounts to 1 base on V and 2 bases on J, and the germline ends lie 6 bases apart. The germline V gene supplies CDR1 SGHDT and CDR2 YYEEEE.